One and the same sample provided the 10 T cell receptor beta chains below, sequenced in a study of blood T cell repertoires in COVID-19. The repertoire was sequenced with immunoSEQ multiplex PCR; TCRdb's copy has only in-frame clones and lacks some. The sample yields some 180,000 clones, approximately 80% seen once. The sequencing sample was made of peripheral blood. These receptors came from a woman aged 45-65 years with active or convalescent COVID-19.

This clone was detected once. This chain joins TRBV20-1 and TRBJ1-2; D possibly corresponds to TRBD1 (5 bases). In germline, CDR1 is DFQATT, CDR2 SNEGSKA (reference sequence). Trimming removed 3 bases at V and 2 bases at J, with 13 bases between. The CDR3 covers 14 residues. CDR3 nucleotides: TGCAGTGCTAGTAAGGACACTTCAAACTATGGCTACACCTTC. Protein sequence: CSASKDTSNYGYTF.

The CDR3 loop reads CAISESYLTVQPQHF. CDR3 coding DNA: TGTGCCATCAGTGAGTCCTACCTGACTGTCCAGCCCCAGCATTTT. This sequence joins TRBV10-3 and TRBJ1-5; D uncertain. This CDR3 has 15 residues. V lost 0 bases and J lost 7, with 13 bases in between. Germline V gene data show CDR1 as ENHRY and CDR2 as SYGVKD.

The chain has TRBV2 and TRBJ1-1, with a weak D call TRBD1 (6 bases). The germline V and J ends were trimmed by 2 bases and 4 bases, with 14 bases remaining between them. CDR1 SNHLY and CDR2 FYNNEI come from the germline V gene. The CDR3 covers 15 residues. The CDR3 nucleotides are TGTGCCAGCAGTGAACTGGCAGGGGTTAGCACTGAAGCTTTCTTT. It codes for CASSELAGVSTEAFF.

V usage is TRBV7-2 and J usage is TRBJ2-1; 8 bases map to TRBD2. Germline-derived CDR1 and CDR2 are SGHTA and FQGNSA. This CDR3 comprises 14 residues. With 0 bases clipped from V and 7 bases from J, the junction kept 2 bases outside the gene matches. The DNA of the CDR3 is TGTGCCAGCAGCTTAGCCCTAGCGGGTAATGAGCAGTTCTTC. This translates into CASSLALAGNEQFF.

CDR3 in amino acids: CASSSGQGVYSPLHF. CDR3 DNA: TGTGCCAGCAGTTCCGGACAGGGAGTTTATTCACCCCTCCACTTT. The chain carries TRBV6-5 and TRBJ1-6, with 8 bases aligning to TRBD1. The CDR3 contains 15 residues. Trimming removed 4 bases from V and 8 bases from J; junction bases left unmatched: 7. Germline assignment: CDR1 MNHEY and CDR2 SVGAGI.

This clone showed up just once. The chain combines TRBV7-2 with TRBJ2-7, with D tentatively TRBD1 (5 bases). V dropped 1 base and J dropped 0 bases, with 7 bases sitting between them. Germline values: CDR1 SGHTA, CDR2 FQGNSA. The CDR3 runs to 14 residues. CDR3 in amino acids: CASSLVDSSYEQYF. CDR3 coding DNA: TGTGCCAGCAGCTTAGTAGACAGCTCCTACGAGCAGTACTTC.

This chain connects TRBV4-3 to TRBJ2-7; TRBD2 matches 8 bases. V trimming: 1 base; J trimming: 5 bases; junction bases outside the gene matches: 10. The CDR3 extends over 16 amino acids. Per the germline V gene, CDR1 is LGHNA and CDR2 is YSLEER. CDR3 region: CASSQGALTGGDEQYF. For the CDR3, the DNA is TGCGCCAGCAGCCAAGGAGCTCTGACGGGAGGGGACGAGCAGTACTTC.

V usage is TRBV7-2 and J usage is TRBJ2-7, with D possibly being TRBD2 (6 bases). Trimming stripped 1 base from V and 2 bases from J, with 12 bases between. Germline CDR1 and CDR2: SGHTA and FQGNSA. The CDR3 sequence is 15 residues long. The CDR3 protein is CASSLGDLQTYEQYF. The CDR3 DNA reads TGTGCCAGCAGCTTAGGGGACTTGCAAACCTACGAGCAGTACTTC.

This clone showed up just once. This sequence joins TRBV30 and TRBJ1-4; 12 bases fit TRBD1. The CDR3 covers 16 residues. With V trimmed by 8 bases and J by 7 bases, 14 bases remained unmatched. CDR1 is GTSNPN and CDR2 is SVGIG in the germline V gene (reference sequence). Here the CDR3 reads CASSGTGGSRGEKLFF. The DNA of the CDR3 is TGTGCCAGTTCCGGGACAGGGGGCTCGAGGGGTGAAAAACTGTTTTTT.

Details on this clone: A read error may produce the germline difference seen at one junction end. This sequence joins TRBV6-2 or TRBV6-3 and TRBJ2-2, with 8 bases that match TRBD1. This CDR3 has 16 residues. Germline assignment: CDR1 MNHEY and CDR2 SVGEGT. CDR3 DNA: TGTGCCAGCAGTCACTCCCAGGGGGCTGGCACCGGGGAGCTGTTTTTT. This sequence encodes CASSHSQGAGTGELFF.